This TCR beta chain emerged from a study of blood T cell repertoires in COVID-19. Study-wide background: Some COVID-19 samples were acute and others convalescent; all came from the United States, Italy and Spain.

Symptom resolution, clearance, or two negative PCRs marked the recovered donors of Cohort 3. This clone was seen once. V dropped 1 base and J dropped 2; count of bases not matched to a gene: 4. Germline V lookup: CDR1 LGHDT, CDR2 YNNKEL (reference sequence). The CDR3 sequence is 15 residues long. Clones were read by immunoSEQ multiplex PCR, and TCRdb kept only the in-frame ones, dropping some. This table holds hundreds of thousands of clones, approximately 83% found once. The sample was PBMCs or T cells enriched from blood (not recorded which). V gene TRBV3-1 (or the pseudogene TRBV3-2) combines with J gene TRBJ2-7; 8 nucleotides align to TRBD1. The TCR comes from a man aged 30 to 39 who had recovered from COVID-19. CDR3 residues: CASSQAGTGAYEQYF. In nucleotides, the CDR3 is TGTGCCAGCAGCCAAGCCGGGACAGGAGCCTACGAGCAGTACTTC.